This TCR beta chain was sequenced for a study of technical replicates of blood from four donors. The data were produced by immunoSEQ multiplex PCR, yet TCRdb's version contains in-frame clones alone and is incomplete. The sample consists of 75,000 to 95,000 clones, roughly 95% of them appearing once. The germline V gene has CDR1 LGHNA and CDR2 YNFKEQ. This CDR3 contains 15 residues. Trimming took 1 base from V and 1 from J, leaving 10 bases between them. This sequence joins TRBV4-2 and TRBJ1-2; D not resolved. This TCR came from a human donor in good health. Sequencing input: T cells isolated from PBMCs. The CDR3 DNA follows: TGTGCCAGCAGCCAAGTCAGTAATCATAACTATGGCTACACCTTC. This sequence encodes CASSQVSNHNYGYTF.